This TCR beta chain was observed in a study of blood T cell repertoires in COVID-19. Study-level information: PBMCs, B-cell-depleted T cells, or T cells were the source of the cDNA or gDNA that made up the material.

Patients of the Seattle cohort, enrolled during active infection, were followed longitudinally. The count of this clone is one. V was clipped by 4 bases and J by 0 bases, with 12 bases between them. From germline, CDR1 is MGHRA and CDR2 YSYEKL. This CDR3 has 16 amino acids. Authors' processing steps: Amplified reference gene primers provided the basis for estimating nucleated cell counts. Generated by immunoSEQ multiplex PCR, the TCRdb table keeps only in-frame clones and is missing some. V and J calls plus clone size are reproduced from that table; the DNA served to infer D and trimming. Counted here are a few hundred thousand clones, about nine tenths occurring once; the ten biggest clones make up approximately 10%.

The TCR originated in a woman in her thirties with COVID-19, enrolled during active disease. The chain joins TRBV4-1 to TRBJ2-2; TRBD2 might be the D (5 bases). Sequencing was performed on peripheral blood. The CDR3: CASSPWMGANTGELFF. CDR3 bases: TGCGCCAGCAGCCCCTGGATGGGAGCGAACACCGGGGAGCTGTTTTTT.